The next 18 T cell receptor beta chains were all read from a single sample in a study of T cells in tuberculosis. The data were produced by immunoSEQ multiplex PCR, yet TCRdb's version contains in-frame clones alone and is incomplete. The sample records tens of thousands of clones, about 95% being singletons. Sequencing was carried out using PBMCs. These receptors were taken from a donor between 10 and 29 years old with latent tuberculosis or without tuberculosis infection.

The chain is built from TRBV5-1 and TRBJ2-1; TRBD2 aligns across 9 bases. The CDR3 runs 17 residues. With V trimmed by 2 bases and J by 3 bases, 9 bases remained unmatched. From germline, CDR1 is SGHRS and CDR2 YFSETQ. CDR3 amino acids: CASSFDSSGTLYNEQFF. Written as DNA, the CDR3 is TGCGCCAGCAGCTTTGATTCTAGCGGGACCCTCTACAATGAGCAGTTCTTC.

The chain employs TRBV9 and TRBJ2-7; 7 bases fit TRBD1. CDR1 is SGDLS and CDR2 is YYNGEE in the germline V gene. CDR3 length: 13 residues. V lost 3 bases to trimming and J lost 4 bases; unmatched junction nucleotides: 4. The CDR3 DNA reads TGTGCCAGCAGCGCGGGACAGACTTACGAGCAGTACTTC. Translated: CASSAGQTYEQYF.

The chain employs TRBV25-1 and TRBJ1-1, with no clear D. The CDR3 extends over 12 amino acids. Trimming shortened V by 5 bases and J by 7 bases, and 11 bases separated the two germline ends. Germline V gene data show CDR1 as MGHDK and CDR2 as SYGVNS. The CDR3 DNA reads TGTGCCAGCAGTTCCTGGGAGGGTGAAGCTTTCTTT. Amino acid sequence: CASSSWEGEAFF.

This clone was counted once. Here the CDR3 DNA reads TGCGCCAGCGGAGTAGCGGGACTTTTCACCGGGGAGCTGTTTTTT. Protein product: CASGVAGLFTGELFF. The V call is TRBV5-1, the J call TRBJ2-2; 8 bases line up with TRBD2. This CDR3 contains 15 residues. Germline CDR1 SGHRS, CDR2 YFSETQ. The V and J ends lost 7 bases and 4 bases, in that order; junction bases with no gene match: 9.

The chain links TRBV19 to TRBJ1-1, with D possibly being TRBD1 (6 bases). CDR3 size: 13 residues. CDR1 is LNHDA and CDR2 is SQIVND in the germline V gene (reference sequence). V lost 5 bases and J 5 bases, leaving 12 bases between the germline ends. CDR3 region: CASSRAGETEAFF. CDR3 nucleotide sequence: TGTGCCAGTAGTCGGGCAGGGGAGACTGAAGCTTTCTTT.

The genes are TRBV19 and TRBJ1-1; TRBD1 matches 11 bases. V lost 3 bases and J lost 5; bases outside the gene matches: 2. This CDR3 region has 14 residues. Germline V gene sequence: CDR1 LNHDA, CDR2 SQIVND (reference sequence). In DNA, the CDR3 is TGTGCCAGTAGTATTTGGGACAGGGGGACTGAAGCTTTCTTT. Amino acids: CASSIWDRGTEAFF.

In this sample, this clone turned up once. The chain employs TRBV5-4 and TRBJ1-1, with a weak D call TRBD1 (6 bases). The CDR3 covers 16 residues. The germline V gene encodes CDR1 SGHNT and CDR2 YYREEE (reference sequence). V was pared by 1 base and J by 1 base, with 14 bases between. This chain's CDR3 is CASSLPWGRGNTEAFF. CDR3 sequence (DNA): TGTGCCAGCAGCTTGCCATGGGGCAGGGGGAACACTGAAGCTTTCTTT. The complete variable domain, with remaining parts taken from reference TRBV5-4 and TRBJ1-1, reads ETGVTQSPTHLIKTRGQQVTLRCSSQSGHNTVSWYQQALGQGPQFIFQYYREEENGRGNFPPRFSGLQFPNYSSELNVNALELDDSALYLCASSLPWGRGNTEAFFGQGTRLTVV.

The chain couples TRBV5-1 to TRBJ2-2, with 7 bases that match TRBD2. The CDR3 runs to 14 residues. V trimming: 5 bases; J trimming: 4 bases; junction bases outside the gene matches: 5. CDR1 is SGHRS and CDR2 is YFSETQ in the germline V gene. Here the CDR3 DNA reads TGCGCCAGCAGTTTACTAGCGATCACCGGGGAGCTGTTTTTT. Translated: CASSLLAITGELFF.

This sequence joins TRBV6-6 and TRBJ1-5; TRBD1 aligns across 8 bases. V was pared by 7 bases and J by 4 bases, with 6 bases of the junction left unmatched. The CDR3 runs 14 residues. Germline V lookup: CDR1 MNHNY, CDR2 SVGAGI (reference sequence). CDR3 coding DNA: TGTGCCAGCACTCCGGGACAGGCGAATCAGCCCCAGCATTTT. This codes for CASTPGQANQPQHF.

The chain joins TRBV20-1 to TRBJ1-1; the match to TRBD1 covers 8 bases. Germline V lookup: CDR1 DFQATT, CDR2 SNEGSKA (reference sequence). The CDR3 has 11 amino acids. V lost 8 bases and J lost 5; bases outside the gene matches: 4. The CDR3 coding sequence is TGCAGTCATACAGGGGGAACTGAAGCTTTCTTT. This sequence encodes CSHTGGTEAFF.

This chain connects TRBV25-1 to TRBJ1-2; TRBD1 aligns across 8 bases. V lost 4 bases, J lost 3 bases, and 4 bases stayed unmatched. Germline V gene lookup returns CDR1 MGHDK and CDR2 SYGVNS. The CDR3 covers 14 residues. The CDR3 loop reads CASSAGQEYYGYTF. The CDR3, as DNA: TGTGCCAGCAGTGCGGGACAGGAATACTATGGCTACACCTTC.

The chain couples TRBV7-2 to TRBJ1-2; 8 nucleotides line up with TRBD1. The CDR3 consists of 15 residues. The J segment lost 7 bases and the V segment lost 8 bases, leaving 15 bases of the junction unmatched. Germline V gene data show CDR1 as SGHTA and CDR2 as FQGNSA. CDR3 sequence: CASSNRQGLFGGYTF. CDR3 nucleotide sequence: TGTGCCAGCTCGAACCGACAGGGGCTCTTCGGTGGCTACACCTTC.

The CDR3 DNA reads as TGTGCCAGCACTTTTGGACAGGGTAGACCAAACACTGAAGCTTTCTTT. As protein: CASTFGQGRPNTEAFF. V is TRBV2 and J is TRBJ1-1; 8 nucleotides match TRBD1. Per the germline V gene, CDR1 is SNHLY and CDR2 is FYNNEI. V lost 7 bases to trimming and J lost 2 bases; unmatched junction nucleotides: 12. The CDR3 extends over 16 amino acids.

The chain has TRBV19 and TRBJ2-7; D is ambiguous. The germline CDR1 and CDR2 sequences are LNHDA and SQIVND (reference sequence). This CDR3 is 13 amino acids long. Trimming removed 0 bases from V and 2 bases from J, with 5 bases in between. CDR3 nucleotides: TGTGCCAGTAGTATAGATTTAGCCTACGAGCAGTACTTC. Translating it yields CASSIDLAYEQYF.

This sequence joins TRBV7-2 and TRBJ2-7; 7 positions match TRBD1. The CDR3 has 15 residues. V was clipped by 1 base and J by 2 bases; unmatched bases: 5. Germline loops: CDR1 SGHTA, CDR2 FQGNSA. DNA of the CDR3: TGTGCCAGCAGCTTAGGGACAGGTTTTACCTACGAGCAGTACTTC. The encoded protein is CASSLGTGFTYEQYF.

The CDR3: CASSVIGGQNSLQPQHF. CDR3 sequence (DNA): TGTGCCAGCAGTGTAATAGGGGGACAGAACTCCCTTCAGCCCCAGCATTTT. This rearrangement joins TRBV6-1 to TRBJ1-5, with 7 positions matching TRBD1. The CDR3 length is 17 residues. Germline lookup yields CDR1 MNHNS and CDR2 SASEGT. J was trimmed by 6 bases and V by 4 bases; bases with no gene match: 15.

V and J are TRBV5-1 and TRBJ1-2, with 8 bases matching TRBD1. V was pared by 0 bases and J by 6 bases, with 7 bases of the junction left unmatched. The CDR3 length is 15 residues. Looked up from germline, CDR1 is SGHRS and CDR2 is YFSETQ. The CDR3 bases are TGCGCCAGCAGCTTGGCCACATCAGGGGGCGATGGCTACACCTTC. Protein sequence: CASSLATSGGDGYTF.

V is TRBV27 and J is TRBJ1-1, with D perhaps matching TRBD1 (6 bases). CDR3 length equals 12 residues. In germline, CDR1 is MNHEY, CDR2 SMNVEV (reference sequence). V shed 11 bases and J shed 7 bases, with 17 bases lying between them. DNA of the CDR3: TGTGCCGCCAGGGGAGTGGGGCGTGAAGCTTTCTTT. It yields the protein CAARGVGREAFF.